The present entry profiles one TCR beta chain with its context. V was trimmed by 2 bases and J by 4 bases, leaving 12 bases between them. This CDR3 has 15 residues. The germline gives CDR1 SNHLY, CDR2 FYNNEI. Generated by immunoSEQ multiplex PCR, the TCRdb table keeps only in-frame clones and is missing some. The sample lists roughly 250,000 clones; just under 85% were seen once. This sample was taken from a study of blood T cell repertoires in COVID-19. In the study overall: Acute-phase and convalescent COVID-19 samples originated in the United States, Italy and Spain.

The rearrangement uses TRBV2 and TRBJ1-3; D not resolved. The source is a woman over 75 with acute or convalescent COVID-19. The sequenced material came from peripheral blood. CDR3 protein: CASSENWARGNTIYF. In nucleotides, the CDR3 is TGTGCCAGCAGTGAAAATTGGGCACGCGGAAACACCATATATTTT.